This T cell receptor beta chain was sequenced for a study of T cells in Graves' hyperthyroidism and ophthalmopathy. About the research overall: Specimen type is peripheral blood, collected at initial diagnosis prior to any treatment.

Amplification targeted TCR beta CDR3 regions from RNA transcripts. When the TCR CDR3 underwent first-round RT-PCR, the HTBI primer set was used. TCRdb independently ran MiXCR on the multiplex PCR reads; one entry per CDR3 protein. The data show about 590,000 distinct CDR3 sequences, over 12% seen once. This clonotype has more than one count but fewer than ten. Its antigen is unknown. Orbital computed tomography and thyroid ultrasound, together with serum TRAb and thyroxine and clinical symptoms, were used for diagnoses. The PBMCs had their origin in approximately 10 ml of fresh peripheral blood. Study results and caveats: Clonotypes that were expanded in thyroid above 0.001 mostly appeared in blood too.

The receptor was isolated from a woman under 30 with Graves' ophthalmopathy. The material sequenced was blood.

The CDR3 sequence: CASSQDGLAGDIVYEQYF. Written as DNA, the CDR3 is TGCGCCAGCAGCCAAGACGGGCTAGCGGGAGATATAGTCTACGAGCAGTACTTC. This chain uses TRBV4-1 with TRBJ2-7; TRBD2 matches 10 bases. Germline V gene data show CDR1 as MGHRA and CDR2 as YSYEKL. This CDR3 spans 18 amino acids. The V segment lost 0 bases and the J segment 3 bases; nucleotides outside the gene matches: 11.